This T cell receptor (beta chain) was captured by sequencing in a study of PD-1 blockade in classical Hodgkin lymphoma. General observations from the study: Newly diagnosed patients were said to have less baseline TCR diversity than healthy donors did. Why repertoires differed is undefined; disease activity or prior therapy possibly contributed.

Documented time point: newly diagnosed, previously untreated cHL patient sample. Magnetic negative selection isolated CD8+ T cells from thawed PBMCs. The sample holds one count of this clone. Its target is not known. Data came from immunoSEQ multiplex PCR; TCRdb stores just in-frame clones and leaves some out. The sample contains thousands of clones, around 92% of which appear only once. This TCR came from a human donor with classical Hodgkin lymphoma. The sample consisted of CD8+ T cells from blood.

The CDR3 DNA reads TGCGCCAGCAGCCCGGAAGGGTGGCCTGAAGCTTTCTTT. It translates to CASSPEGWPEAFF. The V and J genes are TRBV5-1 and TRBJ1-1; D remains ambiguous. Germline V gene sequence: CDR1 SGHRS, CDR2 YFSETQ. The length of the CDR3 is 13 residues. Trimming stripped 4 bases from V and 6 bases from J, with 13 bases between.